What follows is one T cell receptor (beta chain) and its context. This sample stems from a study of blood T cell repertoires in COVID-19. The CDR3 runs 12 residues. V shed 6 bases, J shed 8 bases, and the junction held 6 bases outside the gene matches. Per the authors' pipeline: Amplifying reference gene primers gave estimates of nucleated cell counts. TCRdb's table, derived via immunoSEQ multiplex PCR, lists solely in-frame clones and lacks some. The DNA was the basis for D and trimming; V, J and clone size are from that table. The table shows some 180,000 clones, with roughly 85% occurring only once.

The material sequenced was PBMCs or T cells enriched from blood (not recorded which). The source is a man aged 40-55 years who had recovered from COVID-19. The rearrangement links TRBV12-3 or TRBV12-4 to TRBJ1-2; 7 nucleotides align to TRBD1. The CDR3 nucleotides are TGTGCCAGCAGCCGCCGACAGGGAGGCTACACCTTC. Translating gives CASSRRQGGYTF.